This passage covers 19 T cell receptor beta chains from one sample sequenced in a study of chemoradiotherapy in HPV16-positive cancers. TCRdb keeps only in-frame clones here, not all; method: immunoSEQ multiplex PCR. The data contain about 11,000 clones, 75% of them singletons. Sample acquisition took place from a patient who underwent chemoradiotherapy. All receptors derive from a human donor with HPV-associated anogenital cancer.

The rearrangement links TRBV5-4 to TRBJ1-2, with no clear D. CDR1 is SGHNT and CDR2 is YYREEE in the germline V gene (reference sequence). V was cut by 4 bases and J by 2 bases, with 9 bases left in between. The CDR3 sequence is 13 residues long. CDR3 region: CASSREQNYGYTF. The DNA for the CDR3 is TGTGCCAGCAGCAGAGAACAGAACTATGGCTACACCTTC.

The chain employs TRBV7-9 and TRBJ1-2; perhaps TRBD1 as D (6 bases). Trimming removed 1 base from V and 3 bases from J, with 12 bases in between. Germline CDR1 and CDR2: SEHNR and FQNEAQ (reference sequence). The length of the CDR3 is 15 residues. DNA for the CDR3: TGTGCCAGCAGCTTAGAGGGGGGTTTGGACTATGGCTACACCTTC. It is translated as CASSLEGGLDYGYTF.

This rearrangement joins TRBV7-9 to TRBJ2-1, with 8 bases fitting TRBD1. The CDR3 is 14 residues long. Germline assignment: CDR1 SEHNR and CDR2 FQNEAQ (reference sequence). V lost 5 bases and J lost 3; bases outside the gene matches: 3. The CDR3 coding sequence is TGTGCCAGCAGCCGGACAGGGAGCTACAATGAGCAGTTCTTC. It encodes CASSRTGSYNEQFF.

V is TRBV9 and J is TRBJ1-3; maybe TRBD1 (6 bases). The CDR3 contains 16 residues. Germline V gene data show CDR1 as SGDLS and CDR2 as YYNGEE. Trimming took off 0 bases at V and 3 bases at J, with 13 bases between the two ends. CDR3 protein: CASSVGPRGGGNTIYF. CDR3 nucleotides: TGTGCCAGCAGCGTAGGGCCCAGGGGAGGTGGAAACACCATATATTTT.

The count of this clone is one. This chain uses TRBV2 with TRBJ2-5; 7 bases are a match to TRBD2. In germline, CDR1 is SNHLY, CDR2 FYNNEI. Unmatched junction bases numbered 8, after V lost 7 bases and J lost 3 bases. CDR3 length: 14 residues. CDR3 DNA sequence: TGTGCCAGCAAACAGCTAGCGGCTAAAGAGACCCAGTACTTC. It yields the protein CASKQLAAKETQYF.

A single count supports this clone. V is TRBV18 and J is TRBJ2-1, with a weak D call TRBD1 (5 bases). V lost 3 bases, J lost 8 bases, and 11 bases lay in between. Germline-derived CDR1 and CDR2 are KGHSH and LQKENI. The CDR3 covers 13 residues. The CDR3 is CASSPALGDEQFF. CDR3 bases: TGTGCCAGCTCACCTGCTCTAGGGGATGAGCAGTTCTTC. Full variable domain (rest looked up from reference TRBV18 and TRBJ2-1): NAGVMQNPRHLVRRRGQEARLRCSPMKGHSHVYWYRQLPEEGLKFMVYLQKENIIDESGMPKERFSAEFPKEGPSILRIQQVVRGDSAAYFCASSPALGDEQFFGPGTRLTVL.

The chain joins TRBV4-1 to TRBJ1-4; possibly TRBD1 for D (5 bases). The CDR3 runs to 19 residues. Germline CDR1 reads MGHRA; CDR2 reads YSYEKL. Trimming left V 1 base short and J 8 bases short, with 26 bases between. This CDR3 is CASSQGGWGPTDWLEKLFF. In DNA form, the CDR3 reads TGCGCCAGCAGCCAAGGGGGGTGGGGACCCACCGACTGGTTGGAAAAACTGTTTTTT.

The genes are TRBV6-5 and TRBJ1-5; D is unclear. CDR1 and CDR2 (germline): MNHEY, SVGAGI. The CDR3 extends over 13 amino acids. The ends were cut back, 6 bases at V and 4 bases at J, with 10 bases in the middle. The chain's CDR3 is CASRGRLNQPQHF. CDR3 sequence (DNA): TGTGCCAGCAGAGGACGCCTAAATCAGCCCCAGCATTTT.

The chain is built from TRBV2 and TRBJ2-5; the D gene is possibly TRBD2 (5 bases). From germline, CDR1 is SNHLY and CDR2 FYNNEI. The ends were cut back, 0 bases at V and 2 bases at J, with 7 bases in the middle. The CDR3 is 14 residues long. The CDR3, as DNA: TGTGCCAGCAGTGAAGCGGAGGAACAAGAGACCCAGTACTTC. Translating gives CASSEAEEQETQYF.

V is TRBV5-3 and J is TRBJ1-2; D may be TRBD1 (6 bases). TRBV5-3 carries the ORF label, with uncertain function. V lost 3 bases and J 10 bases, leaving 13 bases between the germline ends. CDR3 size: 12 residues. The CDR3 region has the DNA TGTGCCAGAAGCTACGACGGGGGCGACTACACCTTC. Translation: CARSYDGGDYTF.

This chain joins TRBV28 and TRBJ1-3, with D perhaps matching TRBD1 (6 bases). The CDR3 covers 18 residues. CDR1 MDHEN and CDR2 SYDVKM come from the germline V gene. The germline V and J ends were trimmed by 1 base and 3 bases, with 19 bases remaining between them. The CDR3 here is CASSLYPSEGGSGNTIYF. The DNA of the CDR3 is TGTGCCAGCAGTTTATACCCTTCCGAGGGGGGTAGTGGAAACACCATATATTTT.

CDR3 residues: CASSPRGVRETQYF. DNA for the CDR3: TGTGCCAGCAGCCCACGGGGTGTGAGGGAGACCCAGTACTTC. The chain couples TRBV5-4 to TRBJ2-5; maybe TRBD2 (5 bases). Germline V gene sequence: CDR1 SGHNT, CDR2 YYREEE (reference sequence). The V end was cut by 4 bases, the J end by 5 bases, with 15 bases between. The length of the CDR3 is 14 residues. The whole variable domain, filled in from reference TRBV5-4 and TRBJ2-5, reads ETGVTQSPTHLIKTRGQQVTLRCSSQSGHNTVSWYQQALGQGPQFIFQYYREEENGRGNFPPRFSGLQFPNYSSELNVNALELDDSALYLCASSPRGVRETQYFGPGTRLLVL.

This clone was seen once. J is TRBJ1-1 and V is TRBV2; tentative D call: TRBD1 (5 bases). Germline V gene data show CDR1 as SNHLY and CDR2 as FYNNEI. V lost 5 bases and J lost 2, with 12 bases in between. The CDR3 has 14 residues. Here the CDR3 DNA reads TGTGCCAGCAGTAATAGGGGCCAAAACACTGAAGCTTTCTTT. Its translation is CASSNRGQNTEAFF.

The chain recombines TRBV7-3 with TRBJ2-3, with TRBD2 matching 9 bases. CDR3 size: 14 residues. The germline CDR1 and CDR2 sequences are SGHTA and FQGTGA. The ends lost 5 bases at V and 5 bases at J; junction bases unmatched: 5. CDR3 DNA sequence: TGTGCCAGCAGCATTAGCGGGAGTATAGATACGCAGTATTTT. Protein sequence: CASSISGSIDTQYF.

This chain links TRBV28 with TRBJ1-5; D gene uncertain. V was clipped by 5 bases and J by 3 bases, with 5 bases between them. The germline V gene has CDR1 MDHEN and CDR2 SYDVKM. This CDR3 comprises 12 residues. In DNA, the CDR3 is TGTGCCAGCAGTCCCAACAATCAGCCCCAGCATTTT. Its translation: CASSPNNQPQHF.

This chain uses TRBV6-5 with TRBJ1-1; D may be TRBD1 (5 bases). Germline V CDR1 and CDR2: MNHEY, SVGAGI. Trimming took off 7 bases at V and 4 bases at J, with 13 bases between the two ends. CDR3 length: 13 amino acids. The CDR3 nucleotides read TGTGCCAGCATCGACAGTTTATCCACTGAAGCTTTCTTT. Amino acid sequence: CASIDSLSTEAFF.

The chain uses TRBV29-1 and TRBJ2-2; D possibly corresponds to TRBD2 (5 bases). V lost 2 bases to trimming and J lost 4 bases, with 11 bases between them. Per germline, CDR1 SQVTM and CDR2 ANQGSEA. The CDR3 contains 14 residues. CDR3 residues: CSVEPQAGTGELFF. The CDR3 bases are TGCAGCGTTGAACCCCAGGCGGGCACCGGGGAGCTGTTTTTT.

Here the CDR3 DNA reads TGCGCCAGCAGCCAAGATTGGACAGGGTACTTCTACGAGCAGTACTTC. This gives the protein CASSQDWTGYFYEQYF. The rearrangement joins TRBV4-1 to TRBJ2-7; 8 bases agree with TRBD1. Germline CDR1 MGHRA, CDR2 YSYEKL. The CDR3 consists of 16 residues. V lost 0 bases, J lost 3 bases, and 7 bases stayed unmatched.

J is TRBJ1-5 and V is TRBV6-5; tentatively, D is TRBD1 (5 bases). There are 15 residues in the CDR3. Germline-derived CDR1 and CDR2 are MNHEY and SVGAGI. Trimming stripped 0 bases from V and 11 bases from J, with 17 bases between. CDR3 DNA: TGTGCCAGCAGTTACTCGTCCGACAGTCAATCAGCCCAGCATTTT. Translation gives CASSYSSDSQSAQHF.